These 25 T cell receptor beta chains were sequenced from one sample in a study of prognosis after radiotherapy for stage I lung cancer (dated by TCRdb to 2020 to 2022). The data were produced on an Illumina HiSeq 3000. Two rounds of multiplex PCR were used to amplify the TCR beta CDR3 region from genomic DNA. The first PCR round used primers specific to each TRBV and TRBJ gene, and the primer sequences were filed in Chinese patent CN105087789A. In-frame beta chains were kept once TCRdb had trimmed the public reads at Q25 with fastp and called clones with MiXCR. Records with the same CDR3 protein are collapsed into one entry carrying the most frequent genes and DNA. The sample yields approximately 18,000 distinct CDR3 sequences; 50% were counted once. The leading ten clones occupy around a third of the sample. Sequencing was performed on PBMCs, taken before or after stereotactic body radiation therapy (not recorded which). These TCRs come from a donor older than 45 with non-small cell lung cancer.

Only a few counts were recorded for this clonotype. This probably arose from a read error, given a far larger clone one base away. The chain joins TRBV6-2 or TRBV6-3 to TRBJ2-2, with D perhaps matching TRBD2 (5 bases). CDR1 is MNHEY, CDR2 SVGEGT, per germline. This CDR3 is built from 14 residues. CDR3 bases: TGTGCCAGCACCCCAGGACGGAACACCGGGGAGCTGTCTTTT. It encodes CASTPGRNTGELSF.

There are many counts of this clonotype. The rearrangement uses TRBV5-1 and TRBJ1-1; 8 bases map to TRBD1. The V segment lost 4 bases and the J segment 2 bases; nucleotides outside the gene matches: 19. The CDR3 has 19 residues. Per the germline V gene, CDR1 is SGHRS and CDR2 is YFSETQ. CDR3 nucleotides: TGCGCCAGCAGCCGCACACTCCTCCGGACAGGGCCGTCCAACACTGAAGCTTTCTTT. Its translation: CASSRTLLRTGPSNTEAFF.

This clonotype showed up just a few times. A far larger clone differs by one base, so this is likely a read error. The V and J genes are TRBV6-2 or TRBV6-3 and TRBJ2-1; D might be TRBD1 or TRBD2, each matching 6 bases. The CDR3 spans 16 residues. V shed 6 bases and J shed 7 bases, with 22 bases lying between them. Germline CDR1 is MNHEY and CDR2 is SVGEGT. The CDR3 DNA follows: TGTGCCAGCAGCCCCATCCCCGGACGGGGGCGGAATGAGCAGTTCTTC. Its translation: CASSPIPGRGRNEQFF.

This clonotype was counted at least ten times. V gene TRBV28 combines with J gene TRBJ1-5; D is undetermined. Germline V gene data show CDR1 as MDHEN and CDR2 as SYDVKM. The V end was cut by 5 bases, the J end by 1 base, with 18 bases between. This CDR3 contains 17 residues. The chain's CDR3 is CASSTPREVGSNQPQHF. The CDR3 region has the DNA TGTGCCAGCAGTACCCCCCGGGAGGTTGGAAGCAATCAGCCCCAGCATTTT.

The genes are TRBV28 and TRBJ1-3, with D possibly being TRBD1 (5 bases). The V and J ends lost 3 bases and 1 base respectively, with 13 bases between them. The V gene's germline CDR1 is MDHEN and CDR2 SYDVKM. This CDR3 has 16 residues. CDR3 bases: TGTGCCAGCAGTTTGATGGGGCGTCGGTCTGGAAACACCATATATTTT. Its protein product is CASSLMGRRSGNTIYF.

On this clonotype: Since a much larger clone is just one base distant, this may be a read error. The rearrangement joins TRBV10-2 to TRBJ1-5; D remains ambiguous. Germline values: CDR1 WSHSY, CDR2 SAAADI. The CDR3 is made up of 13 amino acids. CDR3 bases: TGCGCCAGCATTGAGTCGAGGGCCCAGCCCCAGCATTTT. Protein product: CASIESRAQPQHF.

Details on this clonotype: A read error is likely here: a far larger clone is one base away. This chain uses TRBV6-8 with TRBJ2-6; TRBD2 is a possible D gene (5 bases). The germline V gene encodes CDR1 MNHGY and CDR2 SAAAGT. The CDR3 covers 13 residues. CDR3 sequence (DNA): TGTGACAGCAGGACTCTGGGGGCCAACGTCCTGACTTTC. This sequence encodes CDSRTLGANVLTF.

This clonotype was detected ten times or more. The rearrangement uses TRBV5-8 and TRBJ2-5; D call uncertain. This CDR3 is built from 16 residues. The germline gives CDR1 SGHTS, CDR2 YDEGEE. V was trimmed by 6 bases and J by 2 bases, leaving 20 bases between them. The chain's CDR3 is CASNPYWAHGQETQYF. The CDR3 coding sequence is TGTGCCAGCAACCCTTATTGGGCTCACGGTCAAGAGACCCAGTACTTC.

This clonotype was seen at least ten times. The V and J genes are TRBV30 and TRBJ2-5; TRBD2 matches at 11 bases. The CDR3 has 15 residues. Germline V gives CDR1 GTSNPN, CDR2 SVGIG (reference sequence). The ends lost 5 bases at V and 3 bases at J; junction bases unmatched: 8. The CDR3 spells CAWFERLAGKETQYF. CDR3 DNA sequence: TGTGCCTGGTTTGAGAGACTAGCGGGGAAAGAGACCCAGTACTTC.

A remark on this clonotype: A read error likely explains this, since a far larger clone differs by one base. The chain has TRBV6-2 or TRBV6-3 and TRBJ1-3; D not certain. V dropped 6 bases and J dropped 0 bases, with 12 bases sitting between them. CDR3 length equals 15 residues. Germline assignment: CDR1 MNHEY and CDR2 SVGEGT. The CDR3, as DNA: TGTGCCAGCAGGTGTGACTCAGACTCTGGAAACACCATATATTTT. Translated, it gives CASRCDSDSGNTIYF.

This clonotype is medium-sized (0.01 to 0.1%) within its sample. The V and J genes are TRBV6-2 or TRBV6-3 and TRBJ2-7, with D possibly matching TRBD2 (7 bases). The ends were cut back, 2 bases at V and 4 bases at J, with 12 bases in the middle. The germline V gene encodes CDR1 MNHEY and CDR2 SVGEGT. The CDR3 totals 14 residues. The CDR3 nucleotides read TGTGCCAGCAGTTACGGACTAGGGGGATACGAGCAGTACTTC. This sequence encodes CASSYGLGGYEQYF.

The CDR3 DNA reads TGTGCCAGCAGGAGGCAGGGGGCCGGATGCTACACCTTC. This translates into CASRRQGAGCYTF. The chain combines TRBV6-1 with TRBJ1-2; 8 bases map to TRBD1. CDR3 length: 13 amino acids. Looked up from germline, CDR1 is MNHNS and CDR2 is SASEGT. Trimming cost V 6 bases and J 9 bases; bases outside gene matches: 9.

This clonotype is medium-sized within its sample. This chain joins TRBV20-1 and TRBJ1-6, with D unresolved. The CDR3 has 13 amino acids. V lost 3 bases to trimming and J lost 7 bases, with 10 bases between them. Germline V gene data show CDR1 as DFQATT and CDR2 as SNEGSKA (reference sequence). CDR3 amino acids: CSASPGSNSPLHF. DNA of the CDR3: TGCAGTGCTAGCCCAGGCTCAAATTCACCCCTCCACTTT.

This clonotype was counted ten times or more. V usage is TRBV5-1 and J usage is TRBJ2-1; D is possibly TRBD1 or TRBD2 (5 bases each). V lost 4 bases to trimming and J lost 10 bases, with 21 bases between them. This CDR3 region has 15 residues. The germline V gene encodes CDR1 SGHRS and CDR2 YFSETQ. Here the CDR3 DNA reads TGCGCCAGCAGCACGGAAGGGGACCCCTCCCGGGAGCAGTTCTTC. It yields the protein CASSTEGDPSREQFF.

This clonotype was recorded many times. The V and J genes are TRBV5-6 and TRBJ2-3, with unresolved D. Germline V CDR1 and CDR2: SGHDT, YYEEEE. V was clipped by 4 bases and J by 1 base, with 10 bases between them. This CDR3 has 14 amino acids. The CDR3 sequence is CASSPGPRTDTQYF. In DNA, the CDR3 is TGTGCCAGCAGCCCCGGGCCCCGCACAGATACGCAGTATTTT. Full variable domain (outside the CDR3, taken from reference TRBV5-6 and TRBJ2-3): DAGVTQSPTHLIKTRGQQVTLRCSPKSGHDTVSWYQQALGQGPQFIFQYYEEEERQRGNFPDRFSGHQFPNYSSELNVNALLLGDSALYLCASSPGPRTDTQYFGPGTRLTVL.

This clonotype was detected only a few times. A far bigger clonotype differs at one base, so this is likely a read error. This CDR3 reads CAGSLDRRGEQYF. For the CDR3, the DNA is TGTGCCGGCAGCTTGGACAGGAGGGGAGAGCAGTACTTC. This chain uses TRBV7-2 with TRBJ2-7; tentative D call: TRBD1 (7 bases). The CDR3 length is 13 residues. Germline V gene data show CDR1 as SGHTA and CDR2 as FQGNSA.

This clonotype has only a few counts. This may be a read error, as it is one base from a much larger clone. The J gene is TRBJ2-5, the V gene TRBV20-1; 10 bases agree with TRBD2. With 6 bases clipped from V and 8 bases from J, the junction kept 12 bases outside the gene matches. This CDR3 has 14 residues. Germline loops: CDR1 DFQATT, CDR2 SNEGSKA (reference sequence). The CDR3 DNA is TGCAGTGCCAATGAGCGGGAGGGCCGAGATACCCAGTACTTC. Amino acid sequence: CSANEREGRDTQYF.

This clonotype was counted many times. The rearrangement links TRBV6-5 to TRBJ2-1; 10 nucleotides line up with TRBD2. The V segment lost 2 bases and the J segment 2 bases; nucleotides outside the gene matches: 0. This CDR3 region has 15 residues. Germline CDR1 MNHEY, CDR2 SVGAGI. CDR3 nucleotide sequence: TGTGCCAGCAGTTACACTAGCGGGACCTACAATGAGCAGTTCTTC. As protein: CASSYTSGTYNEQFF.

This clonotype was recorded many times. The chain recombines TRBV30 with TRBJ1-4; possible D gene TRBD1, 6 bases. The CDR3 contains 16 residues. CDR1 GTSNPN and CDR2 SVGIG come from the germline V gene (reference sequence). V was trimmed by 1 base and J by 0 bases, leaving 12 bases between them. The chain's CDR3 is CAWSAGTSATNEKLFF. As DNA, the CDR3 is TGTGCCTGGAGTGCTGGGACAAGTGCAACTAATGAAAAACTGTTTTTT. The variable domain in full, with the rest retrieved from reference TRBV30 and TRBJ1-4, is SQTIHQWPATLVQPVGSPLSLECTVEGTSNPNLYWYRQAAGRGLQLLFYSVGIGQISSEVPQNLSASRPQDRQFILSSKKLLLSDSGFYLCAWSAGTSATNEKLFFGSGTQLSVL.

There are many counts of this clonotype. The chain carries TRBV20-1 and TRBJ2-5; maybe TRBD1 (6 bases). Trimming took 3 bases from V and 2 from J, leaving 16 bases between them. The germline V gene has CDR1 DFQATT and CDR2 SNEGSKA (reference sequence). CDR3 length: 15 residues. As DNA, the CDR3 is TGCAGTGCTAGTTCGGGCAGGGGATGGCAAGAGACCCAGTACTTC. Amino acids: CSASSGRGWQETQYF.

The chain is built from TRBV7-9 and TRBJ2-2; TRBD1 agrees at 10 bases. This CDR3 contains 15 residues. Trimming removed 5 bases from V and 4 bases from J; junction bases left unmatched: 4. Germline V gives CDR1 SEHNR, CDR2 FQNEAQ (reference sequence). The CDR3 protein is CASSTDRGRTGELFF. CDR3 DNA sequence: TGTGCCAGCAGCACCGACAGGGGGCGCACCGGGGAGCTGTTTTTT.

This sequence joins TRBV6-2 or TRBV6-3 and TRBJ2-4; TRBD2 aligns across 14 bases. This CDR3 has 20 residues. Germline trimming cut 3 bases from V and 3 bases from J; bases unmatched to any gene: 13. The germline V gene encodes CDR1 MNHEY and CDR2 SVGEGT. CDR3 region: CASSYSGLAGALAVKNIQYF. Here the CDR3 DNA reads TGTGCCAGCAGTTATTCGGGACTAGCGGGAGCACTTGCAGTCAAAAACATTCAGTACTTC.

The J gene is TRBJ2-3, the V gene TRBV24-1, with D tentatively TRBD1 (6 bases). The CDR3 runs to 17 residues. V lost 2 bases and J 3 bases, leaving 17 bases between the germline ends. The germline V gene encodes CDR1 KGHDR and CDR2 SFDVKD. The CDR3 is CATSDCAGTWETDTQYF. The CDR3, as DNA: TGTGCCACCAGTGATTGCGCCGGGACATGGGAAACAGATACGCAGTATTTT.

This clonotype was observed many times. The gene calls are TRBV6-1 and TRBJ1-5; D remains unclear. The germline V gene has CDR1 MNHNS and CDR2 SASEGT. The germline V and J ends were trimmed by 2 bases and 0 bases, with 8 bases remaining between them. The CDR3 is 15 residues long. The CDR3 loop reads CASSEWGHSNQPQHF. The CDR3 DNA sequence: TGTGCCAGCAGTGAATGGGGTCATAGCAATCAGCCCCAGCATTTT.

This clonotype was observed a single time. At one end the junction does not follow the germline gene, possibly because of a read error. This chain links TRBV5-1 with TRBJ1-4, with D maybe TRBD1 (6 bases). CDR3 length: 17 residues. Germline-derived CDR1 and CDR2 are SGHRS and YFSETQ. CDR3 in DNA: TGTGCCAGCAGCTTGGGTTTGGGGGCCGGGGCTAATGAAAAACTGTTTTTT. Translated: CASSLGLGAGANEKLFF.